This T cell receptor (beta chain) was captured by sequencing in a study of T cells in localized non-small cell lung cancer. The study, taken as a whole, reports: Peak T cell clonality was found in uninvolved adjacent lung, exceeding tumor. Heterogeneity is still possible, as just one tumor region was sequenced.

The length of the CDR3 is 15 residues. CDR1 and CDR2 from the germline V gene are KGHSH and LQKENI. Trimming removed 2 bases at V and 5 bases at J, with 13 bases between. Details on this clone: Its antigen is still unknown.

Clones were read by immunoSEQ multiplex PCR, and TCRdb kept only the in-frame ones, dropping some. Among over 10,000 clones listed, around 83% were seen once. This chain uses TRBV18 with TRBJ2-1, with D uncertain. This sample comprised peripheral blood, obtained before any cancer treatment. This clonotype was sampled from a male donor older than 55 with stage I lung adenocarcinoma. CDR3 residues: CASSPGRRSHNEQFF. The CDR3 DNA sequence: TGTGCCAGCTCACCAGGCCGACGATCCCACAATGAGCAGTTCTTC.